The 18 T cell receptor beta chains below come from one sample, sequenced in a study of T-cell reconstitution after alpha-beta-depleted transplantation in children. The authors prepared the TCRbeta library with unique molecular identifiers. TCRdb redid the calling of the PCR reads with MiXCR, one entry per CDR3 protein. This sample has about 980,000 distinct CDR3 sequences; about 29% occur once, and the top ten carry 25% to 35%. Source: PBMCs, mostly from graft donor cells, taken 360 days after TCRalphabeta/CD19-depleted stem cell transplant. These receptors all come from a boy under two years old who had a stem cell transplant for SCID, so the T cells may come from the graft donor.

The V call is TRBV5-1, the J call TRBJ1-1; D unresolved. CDR3 length: 17 residues. V lost 4 bases and J lost 2, with 21 bases in between. The germline V gene encodes CDR1 SGHRS and CDR2 YFSETQ. The CDR3: CASSPQPLGGYNTEAFF. The CDR3 DNA reads TGCGCCAGCAGCCCCCAACCTCTGGGAGGATATAACACTGAAGCTTTCTTT.

This clonotype occurred a few times. The chain joins TRBV12-3 or TRBV12-4 to TRBJ1-3, with D hard to call. This CDR3 region has 13 residues. V was shortened by 8 bases and J by 4 bases, with 12 bases between the two germline ends. The CDR3 sequence: CASDPRAGNTIYF. The CDR3 DNA is TGTGCCAGCGATCCCCGTGCCGGAAACACCATATATTTT.

The chain is built from TRBV4-3 and TRBJ2-2; 7 nucleotides line up with TRBD1. The J segment lost 1 base and the V segment lost 6 bases, leaving 11 bases of the junction unmatched. The CDR3 covers 17 residues. Germline V gene sequence: CDR1 LGHNA, CDR2 YSLEER. The CDR3 region is CASRPQGVGVNTGELFF. The CDR3, as DNA: TGCGCCAGCAGGCCCCAGGGGGTAGGGGTGAACACCGGGGAGCTGTTTTTT.

This chain joins TRBV20-1 and TRBJ1-5; D unclear. Trimming removed 4 bases from V and 6 bases from J, with 13 bases in between. The length of the CDR3 is 13 residues. Germline CDR1 is DFQATT and CDR2 is SNEGSKA (reference sequence). CDR3 protein: CSAKAAEGQPQHF. CDR3 bases: TGCAGTGCTAAAGCTGCGGAGGGTCAGCCCCAGCATTTT.

This clonotype was found a few times. The chain is built from TRBV5-6 and TRBJ2-1; D could derive from TRBD1 or TRBD2 (5 bases each). Trimming removed 4 bases from V and 0 bases from J, with 11 bases in between. CDR3 length: 15 residues. Per germline, CDR1 SGHDT and CDR2 YYEEEE. CDR3 nucleotides: TGTGCCAGCAGCGGGGACGGGGCCTCCTACAATGAGCAGTTCTTC. It specifies CASSGDGASYNEQFF. The whole variable domain, filled in from reference TRBV5-6 and TRBJ2-1, reads DAGVTQSPTHLIKTRGQQVTLRCSPKSGHDTVSWYQQALGQGPQFIFQYYEEEERQRGNFPDRFSGHQFPNYSSELNVNALLLGDSALYLCASSGDGASYNEQFFGPGTRLTVL.

V and J are TRBV7-3 and TRBJ2-5; 11 bases agree with TRBD2. CDR3 length: 17 amino acids. V was clipped by 7 bases and J by 0 bases; unmatched bases: 10. CDR1 SGHTA and CDR2 FQGTGA come from the germline V gene. The CDR3 nucleotides are TGTGCCAGCACCCCCTTCGGGACTAGCGGCTACCAAGAGACCCAGTACTTC. It encodes CASTPFGTSGYQETQYF.

The V gene is TRBV5-1, the J gene TRBJ2-1, with D perhaps assigned TRBD1 or TRBD2 (5 bases each). Per germline, CDR1 SGHRS and CDR2 YFSETQ. This CDR3 spans 15 amino acids. V lost 0 bases, J lost 6 bases, and 13 bases lay in between. CDR3 in DNA: TGCGCCAGCAGCTTGGTGCGAGCAGGGAGCAATGAGCAGTTCTTC. Amino acid sequence: CASSLVRAGSNEQFF.

V is TRBV6-2 or TRBV6-3 and J is TRBJ2-3; perhaps D is TRBD1 or TRBD2 (5 bases each). Trimming removed 4 bases at V and 1 base at J, with 15 bases between. The CDR3 consists of 16 residues. Germline-derived CDR1 and CDR2 are MNHEY and SVGEGT. CDR3: CASSSSSRGRTDTQYF. Here the CDR3 DNA reads TGTGCCAGCAGTTCCTCCTCGAGGGGACGCACAGATACGCAGTATTTT.

This clonotype was recorded a few times. V and J are TRBV20-1 and TRBJ2-1, with D perhaps TRBD2 (6 bases). With 3 bases removed from V and 9 bases from J, the gap between germline ends came to 18 bases. The germline V gene has CDR1 DFQATT and CDR2 SNEGSKA (reference sequence). This CDR3 contains 14 residues. CDR3: CSASGDWQSGEQFF. DNA for the CDR3: TGCAGTGCTAGCGGGGACTGGCAGTCCGGTGAGCAGTTCTTC.

The chain uses TRBV12-3 or TRBV12-4 and TRBJ1-5; no firm D call. This CDR3 contains 13 residues. The V end lost 5 bases, the J end lost 7 bases, and 12 bases lay between the germline ends. The CDR3 spells CASSRLLSQPQHF. The CDR3 coding sequence is TGTGCCAGCAGTCGGTTACTATCGCAGCCCCAGCATTTT.

This clonotype was seen a few times. The chain carries TRBV24-1 and TRBJ1-2; TRBD1 might be the D (6 bases). The CDR3 sequence is 14 residues long. V was clipped by 6 bases and J by 5 bases, with 15 bases between them. Germline V lookup: CDR1 KGHDR, CDR2 SFDVKD. The CDR3 here is CATSSSGVGYGYTF. CDR3 bases: TGTGCCACCAGTAGTTCAGGGGTTGGGTATGGCTACACCTTC.

This rearrangement joins TRBV5-6 to TRBJ2-1; D possibly uses TRBD1 or TRBD2 (5 bases each). Germline V gene sequence: CDR1 SGHDT, CDR2 YYEEEE. This CDR3 contains 13 residues. The V and J ends lost 4 bases and 8 bases respectively, with 13 bases between them. DNA for the CDR3: TGTGCCAGCAGCCCCGGGACGGGCGATGAGCAGTTCTTC. This sequence encodes CASSPGTGDEQFF.

The chain has TRBV4-1 and TRBJ2-4; D perhaps matches TRBD1 (5 bases). Germline V gives CDR1 MGHRA, CDR2 YSYEKL. This CDR3 is 13 amino acids long. Between the trimmed V and J ends, which lost 6 bases and 7 bases, there was a span of 13 bases. The CDR3, as DNA: TGCGCCAGCAGTACGCAGGGTGTGAACATTCAGTACTTC. This codes for CASSTQGVNIQYF.

V is TRBV28 and J is TRBJ2-1; no firm D call. This CDR3 comprises 13 residues. Germline loops: CDR1 MDHEN, CDR2 SYDVKM. Trimming took off 3 bases at V and 10 bases at J, with 13 bases between the two ends. The DNA for the CDR3 is TGTGCCAGCAGTTTTACTACGCCCGCGGAGCAGTTCTTC. Amino acids: CASSFTTPAEQFF.

This clonotype was counted between two and nine times. J is TRBJ2-3 and V is TRBV4-1; D possibly corresponds to TRBD2 (5 bases). V lost 0 bases and J lost 2, with 12 bases in between. CDR1 and CDR2 from the germline V gene are MGHRA and YSYEKL. CDR3 length: 16 residues. CDR3 protein: CASSQDRASPTDTQYF. The CDR3 region has the DNA TGCGCCAGCAGCCAAGATCGGGCTAGCCCCACAGATACGCAGTATTTT.

In its sample, this clonotype was seen a few times. V gene TRBV13 combines with J gene TRBJ2-3; 9 bases are a match to TRBD2. Germline assignment: CDR1 PRHDT and CDR2 FYEKMQ (reference sequence). The length of the CDR3 is 15 residues. With V trimmed by 2 bases and J by 4 bases, 4 bases remained unmatched. Here the CDR3 reads CASSLLAGHPDTQYF. The CDR3 DNA follows: TGTGCCAGCAGCTTACTAGCGGGGCACCCAGATACGCAGTATTTT.

This chain joins TRBV15 and TRBJ2-1; D is possibly TRBD1 or TRBD2 (7 bases each). This CDR3 has 18 residues. Per germline, CDR1 LNHNV and CDR2 YYDKDF (reference sequence). Trimming stripped 5 bases from V and 2 bases from J, with 22 bases between. The CDR3 sequence is CATSRGEQGGAPYNEQFF. CDR3 bases: TGTGCCACCAGCCGGGGCGAGCAGGGGGGGGCCCCCTACAATGAGCAGTTCTTC.

This sequence joins TRBV6-1 and TRBJ1-1; 7 bases fit TRBD1. V lost 8 bases to trimming and J lost 1 base; unmatched junction nucleotides: 7. Germline V lookup: CDR1 MNHNS, CDR2 SASEGT. The CDR3 length is 14 residues. The DNA of the CDR3 is TGTGCCAGCCGAAGACAGGGCCCGAACACTGAAGCTTTCTTT. This codes for CASRRQGPNTEAFF.